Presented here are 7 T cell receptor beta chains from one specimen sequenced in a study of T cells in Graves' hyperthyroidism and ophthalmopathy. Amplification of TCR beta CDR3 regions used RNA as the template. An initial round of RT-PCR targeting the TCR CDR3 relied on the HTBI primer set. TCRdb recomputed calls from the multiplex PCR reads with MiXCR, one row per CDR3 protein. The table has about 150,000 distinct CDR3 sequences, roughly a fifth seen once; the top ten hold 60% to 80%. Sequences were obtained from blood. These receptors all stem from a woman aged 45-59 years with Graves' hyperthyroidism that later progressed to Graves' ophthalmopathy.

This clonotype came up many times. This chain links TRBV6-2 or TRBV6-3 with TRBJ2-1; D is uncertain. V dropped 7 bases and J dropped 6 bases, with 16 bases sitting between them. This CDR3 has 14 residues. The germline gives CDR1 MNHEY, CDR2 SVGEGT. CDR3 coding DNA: TGTGCCAGCACCACCCGGCGCCCGAGCAATGAGCAGTTCTTC. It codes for CASTTRRPSNEQFF.

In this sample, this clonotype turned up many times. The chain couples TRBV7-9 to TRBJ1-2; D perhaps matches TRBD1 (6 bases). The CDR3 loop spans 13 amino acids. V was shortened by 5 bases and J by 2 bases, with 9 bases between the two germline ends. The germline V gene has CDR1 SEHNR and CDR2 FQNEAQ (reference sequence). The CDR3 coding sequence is TGTGCCAGCAGCCCGGGGACAAACTATGGCTACACCTTC. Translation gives CASSPGTNYGYTF.

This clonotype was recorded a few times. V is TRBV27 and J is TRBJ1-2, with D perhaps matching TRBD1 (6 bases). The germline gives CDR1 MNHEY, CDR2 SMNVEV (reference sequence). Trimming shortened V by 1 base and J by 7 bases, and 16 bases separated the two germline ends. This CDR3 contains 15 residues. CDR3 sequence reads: CASSLLGGAIAGYTF. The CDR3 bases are TGTGCCAGCAGTTTATTAGGGGGGGCCATAGCTGGCTACACCTTC.

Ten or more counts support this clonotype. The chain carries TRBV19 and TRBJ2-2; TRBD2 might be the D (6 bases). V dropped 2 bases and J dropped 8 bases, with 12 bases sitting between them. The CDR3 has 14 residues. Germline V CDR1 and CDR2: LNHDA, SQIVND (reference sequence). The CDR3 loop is CASSIKASAGELFF. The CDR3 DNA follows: TGTGCCAGTAGTATAAAGGCTAGCGCAGGGGAGCTGTTTTTT.

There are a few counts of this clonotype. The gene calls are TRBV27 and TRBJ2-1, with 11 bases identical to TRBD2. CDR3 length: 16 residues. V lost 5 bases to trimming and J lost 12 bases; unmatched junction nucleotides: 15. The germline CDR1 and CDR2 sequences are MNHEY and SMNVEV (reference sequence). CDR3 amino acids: CASSGRLAGNSPVQFF. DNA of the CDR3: TGTGCCAGCAGTGGGAGACTAGCGGGAAACTCCCCGGTGCAGTTCTTC.

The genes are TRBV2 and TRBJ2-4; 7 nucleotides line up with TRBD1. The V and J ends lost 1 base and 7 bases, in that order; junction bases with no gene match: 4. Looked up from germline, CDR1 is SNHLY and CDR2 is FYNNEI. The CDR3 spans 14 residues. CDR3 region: CASSEGQGENIQYF. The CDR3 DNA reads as TGTGCCAGCAGTGAAGGGCAGGGGGAGAACATTCAGTACTTC.

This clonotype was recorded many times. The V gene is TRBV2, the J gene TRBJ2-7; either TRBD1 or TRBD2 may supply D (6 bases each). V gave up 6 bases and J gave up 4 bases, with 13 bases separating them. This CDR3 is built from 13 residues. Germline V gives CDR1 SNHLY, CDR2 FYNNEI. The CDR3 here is CASSKTGRYEQYF. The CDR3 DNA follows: TGTGCCAGCAGCAAAACAGGGAGGTACGAGCAGTACTTC.